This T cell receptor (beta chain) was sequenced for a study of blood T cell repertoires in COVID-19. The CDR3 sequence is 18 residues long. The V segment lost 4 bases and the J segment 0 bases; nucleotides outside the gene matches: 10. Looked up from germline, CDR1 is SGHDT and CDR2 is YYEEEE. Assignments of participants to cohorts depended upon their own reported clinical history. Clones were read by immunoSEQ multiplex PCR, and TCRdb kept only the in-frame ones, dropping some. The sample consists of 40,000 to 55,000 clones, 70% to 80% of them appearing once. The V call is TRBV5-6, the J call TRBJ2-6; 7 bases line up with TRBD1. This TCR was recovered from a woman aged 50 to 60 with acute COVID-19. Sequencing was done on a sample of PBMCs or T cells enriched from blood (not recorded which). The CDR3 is CASSDRARVLSGANVLTF. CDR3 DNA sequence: TGTGCCAGCAGCGACAGGGCGAGGGTTCTCTCTGGGGCCAACGTCCTGACTTTC.